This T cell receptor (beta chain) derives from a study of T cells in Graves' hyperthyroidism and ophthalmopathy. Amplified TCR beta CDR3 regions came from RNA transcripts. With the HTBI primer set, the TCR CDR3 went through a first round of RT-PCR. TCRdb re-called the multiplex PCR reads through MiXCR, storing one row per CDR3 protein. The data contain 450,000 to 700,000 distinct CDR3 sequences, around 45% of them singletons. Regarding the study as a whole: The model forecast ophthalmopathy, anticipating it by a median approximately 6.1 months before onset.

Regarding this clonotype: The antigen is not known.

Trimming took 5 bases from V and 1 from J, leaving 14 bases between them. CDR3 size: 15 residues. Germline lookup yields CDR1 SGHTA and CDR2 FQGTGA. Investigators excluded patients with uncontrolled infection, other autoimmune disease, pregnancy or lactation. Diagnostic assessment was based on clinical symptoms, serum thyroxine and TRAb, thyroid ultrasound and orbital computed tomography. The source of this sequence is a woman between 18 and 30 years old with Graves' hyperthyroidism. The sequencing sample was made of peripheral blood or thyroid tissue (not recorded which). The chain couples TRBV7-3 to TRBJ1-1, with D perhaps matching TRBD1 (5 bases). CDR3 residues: CASSEKGLANTEAFF. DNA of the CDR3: TGTGCCAGCAGCGAAAAGGGACTAGCGAACACTGAAGCTTTCTTT. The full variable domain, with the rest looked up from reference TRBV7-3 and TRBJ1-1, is GAGVSQTPSNKVTEKGKYVELRCDPISGHTALYWYRQSLGQGPEFLIYFQGTGAADDSGLPNDRFFAVRPEGSVSTLKIQRTERGDSAVYLCASSEKGLANTEAFFGQGTRLTVV.